These 7 T cell receptor beta chains share one sample of origin, sequenced in a study of blood T cell repertoires in COVID-19. Assay used: immunoSEQ multiplex PCR; TCRdb lists only in-frame clones, some missing. The profile shows about 95,000 clones, over 80% of them singletons. The sequenced sample consisted of peripheral blood. These receptors originate from a woman aged 50 to 60 in a cohort sampled during active COVID-19.

The CDR3 protein is CASSKDGNKGEQYF. In DNA, the CDR3 is TGTGCCAGCAGCAAAGACGGGAATAAAGGGGAGCAGTACTTC. The chain is built from TRBV7-6 and TRBJ2-7; weak D call: TRBD2 (5 bases). Germline V gene lookup returns CDR1 SGHVS and CDR2 FNYEAQ. The V gene lost 5 bases and the J gene lost 7 bases, with 18 bases spanning the gap. There are 14 residues in the CDR3.

V gene TRBV28 combines with J gene TRBJ1-5, with TRBD1 as a possible D gene (6 bases). This CDR3 is 16 amino acids long. Germline-derived CDR1 and CDR2 are MDHEN and SYDVKM. Trimming removed 2 bases from V and 7 bases from J, with 18 bases in between. CDR3 sequence (DNA): TGTGCCAGCAGTTTAGCGGGCAGGGGAAGGGGACAGCCCCAGCATTTT. Its translation: CASSLAGRGRGQPQHF.

The V and J genes are TRBV7-9 and TRBJ1-5; D not resolved. CDR3 length: 12 residues. V lost 6 bases and J lost 4, with 7 bases in between. Germline V gives CDR1 SEHNR, CDR2 FQNEAQ (reference sequence). In DNA, the CDR3 is TGTGCCAGCAGTTACAATAATCAGCCCCAGCATTTT. Translation: CASSYNNQPQHF. The full variable domain, rest sourced from reference TRBV7-9 and TRBJ1-5, is DTGVSQNPRHKITKRGQNVTFRCDPISEHNRLYWYRQTLGQGPEFLTYFQNEAQLEKSRLLSDRFSAERPKGSFSTLEIQRTEQGDSAMYLCASSYNNQPQHFGDGTRLSIL.

This clone was observed once. The CDR3, as DNA: TGTGCCAGCAGCTCAGGGGGGTTATCTGGGGCCAACGTCCTGACTTTC. This translates into CASSSGGLSGANVLTF. This chain connects TRBV5-4 to TRBJ2-6; maybe TRBD1 (7 bases). The germline V gene encodes CDR1 SGHNT and CDR2 YYREEE (reference sequence). There are 16 residues in the CDR3. V lost 3 bases and J lost 1, with 11 bases in between. Looking up the rest from reference TRBV5-4 and TRBJ2-6 gives the full variable domain: ETGVTQSPTHLIKTRGQQVTLRCSSQSGHNTVSWYQQALGQGPQFIFQYYREEENGRGNFPPRFSGLQFPNYSSELNVNALELDDSALYLCASSSGGLSGANVLTFGAGSRLTVL.

The chain has TRBV20-1 and TRBJ1-5; 7 bases are shared with TRBD1. The CDR3 is 16 residues long. Germline CDR1 DFQATT, CDR2 SNEGSKA (reference sequence). V was clipped by 4 bases and J by 3 bases; unmatched bases: 12. In DNA, the CDR3 is TGCAGTGCTATTGACAGGGCGAGAACCGTCAATCAGCCCCAGCATTTT. The encoded protein is CSAIDRARTVNQPQHF.

This clone was counted a single time. The gene calls are TRBV7-2 and TRBJ1-2; D not resolved. V lost 5 bases and J lost 4, with 14 bases in between. The CDR3 loop spans 14 amino acids. Germline CDR1 and CDR2: SGHTA and FQGNSA. The CDR3 loop is CASSRPETVYGYTF. In nucleotides, the CDR3 is TGTGCCAGCAGCAGGCCGGAGACGGTCTATGGCTACACCTTC.

The rearrangement joins TRBV4-1 to TRBJ2-7; 8 positions match TRBD1. Germline CDR1 is MGHRA and CDR2 is YSYEKL. CDR3 size: 16 residues. V shed 2 bases, J shed 3 bases, and the junction held 9 bases outside the gene matches. The CDR3 sequence: CASSQLPGQEYYEQYF. CDR3 in DNA: TGCGCCAGCAGCCAACTACCGGGACAGGAGTACTACGAGCAGTACTTC.